One T cell receptor (beta chain) is described in this entry. The data stem from a study of blood T cell repertoires in COVID-19. This CDR3 is 16 amino acids long. In germline, CDR1 is WNHNN, CDR2 SYGVQD (reference sequence). J gave up 7 bases and V 0 bases, and 8 bases lay outside the gene matches. In assigning cohorts, the study relied on participant-reported clinical history. Measured with immunoSEQ multiplex PCR; TCRdb has only the in-frame clones, and not every one. The sample has 250,000 or so clones, about 88% seen once. The source of this sequence is a woman in her forties or fifties who had been exposed to COVID-19. The sample consisted of PBMCs or T cells enriched from blood (not recorded which). J is TRBJ2-3 and V is TRBV10-1; TRBD2 aligns across 9 bases. CDR3 sequence: CASSESGLAGVNTQYF. For the CDR3, the DNA is TGCGCCAGCAGTGAGTCGGGATTAGCGGGGGTGAATACGCAGTATTTT.